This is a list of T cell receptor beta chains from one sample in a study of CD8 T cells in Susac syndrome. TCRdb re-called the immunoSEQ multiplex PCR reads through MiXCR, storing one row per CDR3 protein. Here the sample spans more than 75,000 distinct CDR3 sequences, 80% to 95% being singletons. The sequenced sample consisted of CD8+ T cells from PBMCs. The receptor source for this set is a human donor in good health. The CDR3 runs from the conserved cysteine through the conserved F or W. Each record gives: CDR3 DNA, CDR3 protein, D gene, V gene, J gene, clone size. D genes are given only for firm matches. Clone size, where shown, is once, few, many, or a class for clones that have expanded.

CDR3nt: TGTGCCAGCAGTGAGGGAGGGGCAGGGGGCTCCTACGAGCAGTACTTC; CDR3aa: CASSEGGAGGSYEQYF; d_gene: -; v_gene: TRBV2; j_gene: TRBJ2-7; abundance: -
CDR3nt: TGTGCCAGCAGTGATCCCCTTTACGGACAGGGTGGGATCTCCTACGAGCAGTACTTC; CDR3aa: CASSDPLYGQGGISYEQYF; d_gene: TRBD1; v_gene: TRBV2; j_gene: TRBJ2-7; abundance: -
CDR3nt: TGTGCCAGCAGTTTAGGGGGAGGGGTACGCGCCGACTACACCTTC; CDR3aa: CASSLGGGVRADYTF; d_gene: -; v_gene: TRBV27; j_gene: TRBJ1-2; abundance: -
CDR3nt: TGTGCCAGCAGCGTAGAGGTCAGCTCCTACAATGAGCAGTTCTTC; CDR3aa: CASSVEVSSYNEQFF; d_gene: -; v_gene: TRBV9; j_gene: TRBJ2-1; abundance: -
CDR3nt: TGTGCCAGCAGCCCCCGGGGCGGGGGGGCGTCTGGGGCCAACGTCCTGACTTTC; CDR3aa: CASSPRGGGASGANVLTF; d_gene: TRBD2; v_gene: TRBV9; j_gene: TRBJ2-6; abundance: -
CDR3nt: TGTGCCTGGAGTGCGGACAGGGGAGAGACCCAGTACTTC; CDR3aa: CAWSADRGETQYF; d_gene: TRBD1; v_gene: TRBV30; j_gene: TRBJ2-5; abundance: -
CDR3nt: TGTGCCAGCAGCTTCCACATGGGCCTGGATGAGCAGTACTTC; CDR3aa: CASSFHMGLDEQYF; d_gene: -; v_gene: TRBV5-4; j_gene: TRBJ2-7; abundance: -
CDR3nt: TGTGCCAGCAGTTACTCGGGGACAGGGGGCAGAGATACGCAGTATTTT; CDR3aa: CASSYSGTGGRDTQYF; d_gene: TRBD1; v_gene: TRBV6-6; j_gene: TRBJ2-3; abundance: -
CDR3nt: TGCGCCAGCAGCCCACTAGCGGGGACAGATACGCAGTATTTT; CDR3aa: CASSPLAGTDTQYF; d_gene: TRBD2; v_gene: TRBV4-1; j_gene: TRBJ2-3; abundance: -
CDR3nt: TGCGCCAGCAGCATTGGACAGATCACTGAAGCTTTCTTT; CDR3aa: CASSIGQITEAFF; d_gene: -; v_gene: TRBV5-1; j_gene: TRBJ1-1; abundance: -
CDR3nt: TGTGCCAGCACGACGTACAGGGGAATTGAAGAAAAACTGTTTTTT; CDR3aa: CASTTYRGIEEKLFF; d_gene: TRBD1; v_gene: TRBV28; j_gene: TRBJ1-4; abundance: -
CDR3nt: TGTGCCAGCAGCATCAGGGACAGGATCTACGAGCAGTACTTC; CDR3aa: CASSIRDRIYEQYF; d_gene: TRBD1; v_gene: TRBV5-5; j_gene: TRBJ2-7; abundance: -
CDR3nt: TGTGCCAGCAGCGCCCGGGACAGGGTGAACACTGAAGCTTTCTTT; CDR3aa: CASSARDRVNTEAFF; d_gene: TRBD1; v_gene: TRBV9; j_gene: TRBJ1-1; abundance: -
CDR3nt: TGTGCCAGCAGGGGCCCGGGGGACACTGAAGCTTTCTTT; CDR3aa: CASRGPGDTEAFF; d_gene: -; v_gene: TRBV14; j_gene: TRBJ1-1; abundance: -
CDR3nt: TGTGCCAGCAGCAAAAGAAGGCAATCGAACACTGAAGCTTTCTTT; CDR3aa: CASSKRRQSNTEAFF; d_gene: -; v_gene: TRBV21-1; j_gene: TRBJ1-1; abundance: -
CDR3nt: TGCAGTGCTAGAGGGGAGACTAACTATGGCTACACCTTC; CDR3aa: CSARGETNYGYTF; d_gene: -; v_gene: TRBV20-1; j_gene: TRBJ1-2; abundance: -
CDR3nt: TGTGCCAGCAGCTTAGTTGGCGACAGAACCTACGAGCAGTACTTC; CDR3aa: CASSLVGDRTYEQYF; d_gene: -; v_gene: TRBV7-9; j_gene: TRBJ2-7; abundance: -
CDR3nt: TGTGCCAGCAGCCCTCAGGGACAGGGCACAGATACGCAGTATTTT; CDR3aa: CASSPQGQGTDTQYF; d_gene: TRBD1; v_gene: TRBV7-9; j_gene: TRBJ2-3; abundance: -
CDR3nt: TGCAGCGTTGAATCCGGTTTCCCCTACGAGCAGTACTTC; CDR3aa: CSVESGFPYEQYF; d_gene: -; v_gene: TRBV29-1; j_gene: TRBJ2-7; abundance: once
CDR3nt: TGTGCCAGCAGCGTAGCAGGGACCACCTACGAGCAGTACTTC; CDR3aa: CASSVAGTTYEQYF; d_gene: -; v_gene: TRBV9; j_gene: TRBJ2-7; abundance: -
CDR3nt: TGTGCCAGCAGCCCGCGGGACAGGATACACTATGGCTACACCTTC; CDR3aa: CASSPRDRIHYGYTF; d_gene: TRBD1; v_gene: TRBV13; j_gene: TRBJ1-2; abundance: -
CDR3nt: TGTGCCAGCAGTTACCTCGGTACTGTGAGCAATCAGCCCCAGCATTTT; CDR3aa: CASSYLGTVSNQPQHF; d_gene: -; v_gene: TRBV6-6; j_gene: TRBJ1-5; abundance: -
CDR3nt: TGTGCCAGCGGGGGAAATCAGCCCCAGCATTTT; CDR3aa: CASGGNQPQHF; d_gene: -; v_gene: TRBV6-5; j_gene: TRBJ1-5; abundance: few
CDR3nt: TGTGCCAGCAGCCGACGGGGGGGTAGCACAGATACGCAGTATTTT; CDR3aa: CASSRRGGSTDTQYF; d_gene: TRBD2; v_gene: TRBV5-4; j_gene: TRBJ2-3; abundance: -